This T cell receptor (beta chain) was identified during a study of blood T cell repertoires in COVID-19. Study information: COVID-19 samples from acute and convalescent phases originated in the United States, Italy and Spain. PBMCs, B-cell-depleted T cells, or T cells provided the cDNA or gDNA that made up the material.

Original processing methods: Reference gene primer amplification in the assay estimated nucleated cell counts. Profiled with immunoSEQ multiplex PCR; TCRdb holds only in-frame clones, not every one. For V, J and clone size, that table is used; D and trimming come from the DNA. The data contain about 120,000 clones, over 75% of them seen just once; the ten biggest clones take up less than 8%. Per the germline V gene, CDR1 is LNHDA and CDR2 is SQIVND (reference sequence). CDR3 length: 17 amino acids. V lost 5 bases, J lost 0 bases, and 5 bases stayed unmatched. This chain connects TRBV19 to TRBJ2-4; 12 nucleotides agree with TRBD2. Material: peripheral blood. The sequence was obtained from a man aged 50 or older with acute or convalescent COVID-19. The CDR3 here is CASSPSGRELAKNIQYF. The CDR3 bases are TGTGCCAGTAGTCCTAGCGGGAGGGAGCTAGCCAAAAACATTCAGTACTTC.